Sequencing of this TCR beta chain was carried out in a study of cytomegalovirus exposure and HLA in healthy donors. The CDR3 runs to 14 residues. The trim removed 4 bases at V and 4 bases at J, leaving 4 bases unmatched. In germline, CDR1 is SGDLS, CDR2 YYNGEE. The method was immunoSEQ multiplex PCR; TCRdb's version includes in-frame clones alone and lacks a portion of them. The sample yields about 350,000 clones, roughly 90% seen once. The study drew the donors from its 120-subject validation cohort, separate from the approximately 700-subject first cohort. Points from the study as a whole: There were over 150 TCR beta chains listed as cytomegalovirus-associated.

The sample holds one count of this clone. The antigen is undetermined. This chain connects TRBV9 to TRBJ2-7; 11 bases agree with TRBD2. The receptor comes from a woman younger than 45 in good health and CMV-seropositive. The specimen sequenced was PBMCs. The CDR3 loop reads CASSIGTSGYEQYF. The CDR3 DNA sequence: TGTGCCAGCAGCATCGGGACTAGCGGTTACGAGCAGTACTTC.